The 21 T cell receptor beta chains below all came from one sample that was sequenced in a study of T cells after yellow fever vaccination. TCRdb called the 5' RACE reads again in MiXCR, with one record for every CDR3 protein. The sample has hundreds of thousands of distinct CDR3 sequences; 18% are singletons. The sequenced sample was PBMCs, obtained before the yellow fever booster vaccination. These receptors came from a man in his late teens or twenties who received the YFV17D yellow fever vaccine.

The chain couples TRBV19 to TRBJ2-3; no clear D. Germline values: CDR1 LNHDA, CDR2 SQIVND (reference sequence). This CDR3 spans 14 amino acids. The germline V and J ends were trimmed by 7 bases and 4 bases, with 15 bases remaining between them. The CDR3 nucleotides are TGTGCCAGTACTTGGGGTCGGCGCCCAGATACGCAGTATTTT. Translating gives CASTWGRRPDTQYF.

This clonotype was found a few times. This chain links TRBV4-2 with TRBJ1-4; D gene uncertain. Germline V gene lookup returns CDR1 LGHNA and CDR2 YNFKEQ. The CDR3 sequence is 16 residues long. Trimming removed 0 bases from V and 3 bases from J, with 11 bases in between. The CDR3 spells CASSQDVAQSNEKLFF. CDR3 coding DNA: TGTGCCAGCAGCCAAGACGTGGCACAGTCTAATGAAAAACTGTTTTTT.

This clonotype was counted a few times. V usage is TRBV12-3 or TRBV12-4 and J usage is TRBJ2-7; D call uncertain. CDR3 length: 14 residues. With 5 bases removed from V and 0 bases from J, the gap between germline ends came to 11 bases. The CDR3 region has the DNA TGTGCCAGCAGTCCGACATTAGACTCCTACGAGCAGTACTTC. Translated, it gives CASSPTLDSYEQYF.

This clonotype was seen at least ten times. The chain combines TRBV7-2 with TRBJ1-1, with 7 bases identical to TRBD1. Germline V gene data show CDR1 as SGHTA and CDR2 as FQGNSA. V trimming: 5 bases; J trimming: 8 bases; junction bases outside the gene matches: 8. This CDR3 is built from 13 residues. CDR3 sequence (DNA): TGTGCCAGCAGCCCCCGACAGGGAACGGAAGCTTTCTTT. Its protein is CASSPRQGTEAFF.

This clonotype was detected only a few times. This rearrangement joins TRBV10-3 to TRBJ1-2; D might be TRBD1 (6 bases). Germline V gene lookup returns CDR1 ENHRY and CDR2 SYGVKD. This CDR3 spans 14 amino acids. Trimming took off 10 bases at V and 3 bases at J, with 18 bases between the two ends. The CDR3 region has the DNA TGTGCCAGCGCCGCATACAGGGCCGACTATGGCTACACCTTC. Protein: CASAAYRADYGYTF.

In this sample, this clonotype turned up a few times. The chain combines TRBV4-2 with TRBJ2-1; 7 bases fit TRBD1. This CDR3 region has 16 residues. With 1 base clipped from V and 5 bases from J, the junction kept 8 bases outside the gene matches. Germline CDR1 LGHNA, CDR2 YNFKEQ. The CDR3 DNA sequence: TGTGCCAGCAGCCAAGTAACAGGGGATCTAAACAATGAGCAGTTCTTC. Its protein is CASSQVTGDLNNEQFF.

This clonotype has a handful of counts. DNA of the CDR3: TGCGCCAGCAGCTCCGCGACCGATCAGCCCCAGCATTTT. It yields the protein CASSSATDQPQHF. The rearrangement joins TRBV5-1 to TRBJ1-5; D gene ambiguous. The germline gives CDR1 SGHRS, CDR2 YFSETQ. The V and J ends lost 3 bases and 5 bases respectively, with 9 bases between them. The CDR3 runs 13 residues.

The chain uses TRBV7-2 and TRBJ2-5; 7 bases are shared with TRBD1. Per germline, CDR1 SGHTA and CDR2 FQGNSA. V was clipped by 3 bases and J by 11 bases; unmatched bases: 6. The CDR3 has 12 residues. The CDR3 protein is CASSFPGTDQYF. For the CDR3, the DNA is TGTGCCAGCAGCTTCCCCGGGACAGATCAGTACTTC.

The table lists this clonotype with a few counts. The V gene is TRBV4-3, the J gene TRBJ1-5; D not certain. CDR3 length equals 13 residues. Trimming removed 0 bases from V and 9 bases from J, with 9 bases in between. Germline-derived CDR1 and CDR2 are LGHNA and YSLEER. The chain's CDR3 is CASSQDRLGPQHF. In nucleotides, the CDR3 is TGCGCCAGCAGCCAAGATCGTTTGGGGCCCCAGCATTTT.

This clonotype was detected a few times. The V gene is TRBV6-5, the J gene TRBJ2-1; tentatively, D is TRBD1 (6 bases). This CDR3 is 13 amino acids long. Trimming pared 6 bases from V and 3 bases from J, leaving 9 bases between. Per germline, CDR1 MNHEY and CDR2 SVGAGI. In DNA, the CDR3 is TGTGCCAGCAGCCGGACAGTCTACAATGAGCAGTTCTTC. It codes for CASSRTVYNEQFF.

This clonotype showed up just a few times. The CDR3 nucleotides read TGCGCCAGCAGCCAAGATGTGAGGTCGTACACCGGGGAGCTGTTTTTT. It codes for CASSQDVRSYTGELFF. This chain uses TRBV4-3 with TRBJ2-2; no definite D call. This CDR3 contains 16 residues. V was trimmed by 0 bases and J by 3 bases, leaving 11 bases between them. Germline CDR1 and CDR2: LGHNA and YSLEER.

This chain connects TRBV24-1 to TRBJ2-1; D is ambiguous. Germline assignment: CDR1 KGHDR and CDR2 SFDVKD. The CDR3 length is 14 residues. V lost 3 bases and J lost 0, with 5 bases in between. The CDR3 here is CATSDTSSYNEQFF. The DNA of the CDR3 is TGTGCCACCAGTGATACGAGCTCCTACAATGAGCAGTTCTTC.

A note on this clonotype: An end of the junction differs from the germline gene, which may be a read error. The CDR3 is CASSQPGAGAIVLTF. CDR3 nucleotides: TGTGCCAGCAGCCAACCAGGGGCTGGGGCCATCGTCCTGACTTTC. The chain employs TRBV3-1 and TRBJ2-6; D perhaps matches TRBD1 (6 bases). The CDR3 runs to 15 residues. Germline loops: CDR1 LGHDT, CDR2 YNNKEL (reference sequence). Variable domain in full (rest from reference TRBV3-1 and TRBJ2-6): DTAVSQTPKYLVTQMGNDKSIKCEQNLGHDTMYWYKQDSKKFLKIMFSYNNKELIINETVPNRFSPKSPDKAHLNLHINSLELGDSAVYFCASSQPGAGAIVLTFGAGSRLTVL.

This clonotype appeared a few times. The V gene is TRBV20-1, the J gene TRBJ2-3; possibly TRBD2 for D (5 bases). Trimming cost V 6 bases and J 2 bases, with 12 bases left between them. Germline V gives CDR1 DFQATT, CDR2 SNEGSKA (reference sequence). The CDR3 sequence is 13 residues long. CDR3 protein: CSAPDYSTDTQYF. CDR3 DNA: TGCAGTGCCCCCGACTACTCCACAGATACGCAGTATTTT.

The gene calls are TRBV29-1 and TRBJ2-7; unclear D gene. The CDR3 loop spans 14 amino acids. From germline, CDR1 is SQVTM and CDR2 ANQGSEA. The V end was cut by 4 bases, the J end by 2 bases, with 15 bases between. This CDR3 reads CSVARRALPYEQYF. The CDR3 nucleotides read TGCAGCGTTGCCCGCAGAGCCCTACCCTACGAGCAGTACTTC.

This clonotype appeared a few times. The chain combines TRBV20-1 with TRBJ2-7, with D possibly being TRBD1 (5 bases). The CDR3 is made up of 11 amino acids. Trimming cost V 6 bases and J 4 bases, with 10 bases left between them. Germline assignment: CDR1 DFQATT and CDR2 SNEGSKA (reference sequence). The CDR3 sequence is CSATGYYEQYF. The DNA of the CDR3 is TGCAGTGCCACAGGTTATTACGAGCAGTACTTC.

This clonotype was seen only a few times. The rearrangement uses TRBV7-6 and TRBJ1-1; tentatively, D is TRBD1 (5 bases). Per germline, CDR1 SGHVS and CDR2 FNYEAQ. V lost 1 base, J lost 3 bases, and 9 bases lay in between. CDR3 length equals 14 residues. DNA for the CDR3: TGTGCCAGCAGCTTAGGTATAGGGGACACTGAAGCTTTCTTT. Protein product: CASSLGIGDTEAFF.

The CDR3 region has the DNA TGCGCCAGCAGCGCGACAGGGGAAGTACAGCCCCAGCATTTT. This codes for CASSATGEVQPQHF. The chain uses TRBV5-1 and TRBJ1-5, with 8 bases matching TRBD1. This CDR3 comprises 14 residues. After removal of 4 bases from V and 7 bases from J, the junction contained 7 bases not matched to a gene. CDR1 and CDR2 from the germline V gene are SGHRS and YFSETQ.

The J gene is TRBJ1-1, the V gene TRBV5-1; unclear D gene. The ends were cut back, 6 bases at V and 7 bases at J, with 10 bases in the middle. The CDR3 length is 11 residues. From germline, CDR1 is SGHRS and CDR2 YFSETQ. The CDR3 DNA reads as TGCGCCAGCACCCTGGATGGTGAAGCTTTCTTT. Encoded protein: CASTLDGEAFF.

There are a few counts of this clonotype. CDR3 coding DNA: TGTGCCACCAGTGACCGGGACCTCCCGGGGGATACGCAGTATTTT. It specifies CATSDRDLPGDTQYF. This chain joins TRBV24-1 and TRBJ2-3, with D tentatively TRBD1 or TRBD2 (5 bases each). From germline, CDR1 is KGHDR and CDR2 SFDVKD. CDR3 length: 15 amino acids. V was cut by 4 bases and J by 6 bases, with 16 bases left in between.

This clonotype was seen only a few times. The chain uses TRBV7-8 and TRBJ1-4, with D hard to call. In germline, CDR1 is SGHVS, CDR2 FQNEAQ. CDR3 length: 14 amino acids. Trimming shortened V by 9 bases and J by 4 bases, and 15 bases separated the two germline ends. CDR3 amino acids: CARVHPDHNEKLFF. Written as DNA, the CDR3 is TGTGCCAGGGTACATCCGGATCATAATGAAAAACTGTTTTTT.